Each of the 21 T cell receptor beta chains below was sequenced from the same sample in a study of T cell responses to AZD1222 COVID-19 vaccine. This table comes from immunoSEQ multiplex PCR, and its TCRdb copy is limited to in-frame clones, with some not included. Here the sample spans approximately 70,000 clones, more than 70% being singletons. This specimen was peripheral blood, taken 28 days after the second dose of the MenACWY control vaccine. These receptors were taken from an adult who received the MenACWY meningococcal vaccine as a control.

This sequence joins TRBV6-5 and TRBJ1-1; 9 nucleotides align to TRBD1. The V and J ends lost 6 bases and 6 bases, in that order; junction bases with no gene match: 8. CDR1 and CDR2 (germline): MNHEY, SVGAGI. The CDR3 runs 14 residues. The CDR3 spells CASRRTGAGAEAFF. CDR3 DNA sequence: TGTGCCAGCAGACGGACAGGGGCAGGGGCTGAAGCTTTCTTT.

V usage is TRBV28 and J usage is TRBJ2-1; TRBD1 aligns across 8 bases. The ends lost 6 bases at V and 1 base at J; junction bases unmatched: 5. Germline CDR1 reads MDHEN; CDR2 reads SYDVKM. The CDR3 contains 15 residues. CDR3 sequence reads: CASSSGQVSYNEQFF. The CDR3 nucleotides are TGTGCCAGCAGCTCGGGACAGGTTTCCTACAATGAGCAGTTCTTC.

J is TRBJ1-1 and V is TRBV29-1, with D perhaps matching TRBD1 (6 bases). Trimming took 6 bases from V and 5 from J, leaving 22 bases between them. The CDR3 contains 15 residues. Germline values: CDR1 SQVTM, CDR2 ANQGSEA. CDR3 loop: CSVGRFKGGGTEAFF. In DNA form, the CDR3 reads TGCAGCGTCGGGAGGTTCAAGGGGGGAGGGACTGAAGCTTTCTTT. The full variable domain, with the rest looked up from reference TRBV29-1 and TRBJ1-1, is SAVISQKPSRDICQRGTSLTIQCQVDSQVTMMFWYRQQPGQSLTLIATANQGSEATYESGFVIDKFPISRPNLTFSTLTVSNMSPEDSSIYLCSVGRFKGGGTEAFFGQGTRLTVV.

The chain carries TRBV4-3 and TRBJ1-3; 9 positions match TRBD1. Germline V gene sequence: CDR1 LGHNA, CDR2 YSLEER. This CDR3 comprises 15 residues. The V and J ends lost 1 base and 5 bases, in that order; junction bases with no gene match: 3. The chain's CDR3 is CASSQGGTGRNTIYF. CDR3 DNA: TGCGCCAGCAGCCAAGGAGGGACAGGGAGAAACACCATATATTTT.

The chain carries TRBV25-1 and TRBJ1-4; no clear D. Trimming left V 3 bases short and J 3 bases short, with 8 bases between. Per germline, CDR1 MGHDK and CDR2 SYGVNS. This CDR3 is built from 14 residues. CDR3 protein: CASSEGGSNEKLFF. DNA of the CDR3: TGTGCCAGCAGTGAGGGAGGGTCTAATGAAAAACTGTTTTTT.

The chain links TRBV18 to TRBJ1-2; 9 positions match TRBD1. This CDR3 has 16 residues. Germline values: CDR1 KGHSH, CDR2 LQKENI. Trimming at V came to 3 bases and at J to 1 base, leaving 6 bases not matched to a gene. CDR3 DNA sequence: TGTGCCAGCTCACCGCAACAGGGGGCGAGTAACTATGGCTACACCTTC. It is translated as CASSPQQGASNYGYTF.

The V gene is TRBV7-2, the J gene TRBJ2-7; D gene ambiguous. The CDR3 has 12 amino acids. With 5 bases removed from V and 0 bases from J, the gap between germline ends came to 5 bases. Germline V gives CDR1 SGHTA, CDR2 FQGNSA. CDR3 residues: CASSPHSYEQYF. The CDR3 DNA follows: TGTGCCAGCAGCCCCCACTCCTACGAGCAGTACTTC.

V gene TRBV29-1 combines with J gene TRBJ2-3; TRBD2 matches at 8 bases. CDR1 is SQVTM and CDR2 is ANQGSEA in the germline V gene. This CDR3 is built from 11 residues. V was pared by 7 bases and J by 4 bases, with 1 base of the junction left unmatched. This CDR3 reads CSAGGADTQYF. The DNA for the CDR3 is TGCAGCGCGGGGGGGGCAGATACGCAGTATTTT.

The rearrangement uses TRBV29-1 and TRBJ2-2; 10 bases match TRBD2. The CDR3 is made up of 15 amino acids. Germline assignment: CDR1 SQVTM and CDR2 ANQGSEA. V lost 5 bases and J lost 2; bases outside the gene matches: 5. In nucleotides, the CDR3 is TGCAGCGTTTCCACTAGCGGGGTAAACACCGGGGAGCTGTTTTTT. Its protein product is CSVSTSGVNTGELFF.

This chain uses TRBV7-2 with TRBJ1-1; no firm D call. This CDR3 has 13 amino acids. Germline assignment: CDR1 SGHTA and CDR2 FQGNSA. With 4 bases removed from V and 4 bases from J, the gap between germline ends came to 10 bases. CDR3 DNA: TGTGCCAGCAGCTACTCTCGGGCCACTGAAGCTTTCTTT. Protein: CASSYSRATEAFF.

The CDR3 DNA follows: TGCAGTGCTAGTCTCAGCGGGGGGGCCACAGATACGCAGTATTTT. Translated: CSASLSGGATDTQYF. The chain carries TRBV20-1 and TRBJ2-3; 10 bases are shared with TRBD2. This CDR3 has 15 amino acids. V trimming: 3 bases; J trimming: 2 bases; junction bases outside the gene matches: 5. Looked up from germline, CDR1 is DFQATT and CDR2 is SNEGSKA (reference sequence).

The chain couples TRBV4-3 to TRBJ2-2; D ambiguous. The CDR3 is 15 residues long. CDR1 and CDR2 from the germline V gene are LGHNA and YSLEER. Trimming took 0 bases from V and 1 from J, leaving 6 bases between them. CDR3 bases: TGCGCCAGCAGCCAAGATCAGCGGAACACCGGGGAGCTGTTTTTT. Translating gives CASSQDQRNTGELFF.

V gene TRBV11-2 combines with J gene TRBJ1-2; D remains ambiguous. CDR1 is SGHAT, CDR2 FQNNGV, per germline. CDR3 size: 15 residues. V shed 1 base and J shed 2 bases, with 11 bases lying between them. CDR3 protein: CASSLAGFENYGYTF. The DNA for the CDR3 is TGTGCCAGCAGCTTAGCCGGTTTTGAAAACTATGGCTACACCTTC.

V gene TRBV4-1 combines with J gene TRBJ1-5; D possibly corresponds to TRBD1 (5 bases). Germline V gene data show CDR1 as MGHRA and CDR2 as YSYEKL. The CDR3 is 16 residues long. Trimming left V 0 bases short and J 4 bases short, with 13 bases between. For the CDR3, the DNA is TGCGCCAGCAGCCAAGAGGGAGGGACGTTAAATCAGCCCCAGCATTTT. Its translation is CASSQEGGTLNQPQHF.

This sequence joins TRBV5-4 and TRBJ2-1; 10 nucleotides match TRBD2. The CDR3 covers 16 residues. V shed 0 bases, J shed 8 bases, and the junction held 8 bases outside the gene matches. Germline CDR1 and CDR2: SGHNT and YYREEE (reference sequence). This CDR3 reads CASSLAVLAGEDEQFF. The CDR3 coding sequence is TGTGCCAGCAGCTTGGCTGTCCTAGCGGGGGAGGATGAGCAGTTCTTC.

The CDR3 DNA is TGTGCCTGGAGTGTGAGGAGGGATGGACAGCCCCAGCATTTT. This gives the protein CAWSVRRDGQPQHF. The chain joins TRBV30 to TRBJ1-5; D not certain. The CDR3 is 14 amino acids. Germline loops: CDR1 GTSNPN, CDR2 SVGIG (reference sequence). Trimming cost V 0 bases and J 7 bases, with 13 bases left between them.

This sequence joins TRBV5-8 and TRBJ1-3; D is unresolved. The CDR3 spans 16 residues. In germline, CDR1 is SGHTS, CDR2 YDEGEE. V lost 1 base and J lost 0, with 11 bases in between. The CDR3 region has the DNA TGTGCCAGCAGCTTGAAGCGGCAGAGCTCTGGAAACACCATATATTTT. Its protein is CASSLKRQSSGNTIYF.

The chain recombines TRBV6-2 or TRBV6-3 with TRBJ1-3; D is perhaps TRBD1 (6 bases). This CDR3 is built from 17 residues. Germline V gene sequence: CDR1 MNHEY, CDR2 SVGEGT. Trimming took off 5 bases at V and 0 bases at J, with 17 bases between the two ends. For the CDR3, the DNA is TGTGCCAGCAGTCCGATCCCTACAGGGCCCTCTGGAAACACCATATATTTT. Amino acid sequence: CASSPIPTGPSGNTIYF.

V gene TRBV7-3 combines with J gene TRBJ2-2; D gene unclear. The CDR3 sequence is 16 residues long. From germline, CDR1 is SGHTA and CDR2 FQGTGA. V lost 5 bases, J lost 1 base, and 14 bases lay in between. The CDR3: CASSVETTWNTGELFF. DNA for the CDR3: TGTGCCAGCAGCGTCGAGACGACTTGGAACACCGGGGAGCTGTTTTTT.

This rearrangement joins TRBV14 to TRBJ1-1, with TRBD1 matching 8 bases. CDR1 SGHDN and CDR2 FVKESK come from the germline V gene. The CDR3 extends over 15 amino acids. With 6 bases clipped from V and 1 base from J, the junction kept 7 bases outside the gene matches. The CDR3 region is CASRRTGLGNTEAFF. CDR3 bases: TGTGCCAGCAGACGGACAGGGTTAGGGAACACTGAAGCTTTCTTT.

The V call is TRBV5-1, the J call TRBJ1-2; tentatively, D is TRBD1 (5 bases). Germline V gene data show CDR1 as SGHRS and CDR2 as YFSETQ. V was pared by 4 bases and J by 7 bases, with 20 bases between. The length of the CDR3 is 15 residues. CDR3 protein: CASSNEVGGSGGYTF. The DNA for the CDR3 is TGCGCCAGCAGCAACGAGGTGGGGGGAAGCGGTGGCTACACCTTC.